The rows below give T cell receptor beta chains drawn from one sample of a study of low-dose radiotherapy and immunotherapy resistance in tumors. Each CDR3 protein gets one entry after TCRdb re-called the reads with MiXCR. This sample has more than 50,000 distinct CDR3 sequences; 20% to 25% occur once, and the top ten carry about 7%. This specimen consisted of PBMCs, obtained after low-dose radiotherapy plus immunotherapy. The receptors were sampled from a male donor with prostate cancer. CDR3s include the opening cysteine and the closing phenylalanine or tryptophan. A D gene is named only where the DNA matches it firmly. A clone size is listed for some rows: how often the clone was seen (once, few, many), or a class if it is expanded.

v_gene: TRBV12-3/TRBV12-4
d_gene: .
j_gene: TRBJ2-1
abundance: many
CDR3aa: CASSRLYNEQFF
CDR3nt: TGTGCCAGCAGCCGATTATACAATGAGCAGTTCTTC

v_gene: TRBV5-5
d_gene: .
j_gene: TRBJ2-1
abundance: many
CDR3aa: CASSPRYDYNEQFF
CDR3nt: TGTGCCAGCAGCCCCCGGTACGACTACAATGAGCAGTTCTTC

v_gene: TRBV12-3/TRBV12-4
d_gene: .
j_gene: TRBJ2-7
abundance: .
CDR3aa: CASGGGSYEQYF
CDR3nt: TGTGCCAGCGGTGGAGGGTCCTACGAGCAGTACTTC

v_gene: TRBV28
d_gene: .
j_gene: TRBJ2-7
abundance: many
CDR3aa: CASSLVPSSYEQYF
CDR3nt: TGTGCCAGCAGTTTAGTACCCAGCTCCTACGAGCAGTACTTC

v_gene: TRBV4-1
d_gene: .
j_gene: TRBJ2-7
abundance: .
CDR3aa: CASSRDTGASYEQYF
CDR3nt: TGCGCCAGCAGCCGGGATACCGGGGCCTCCTACGAGCAGTACTTC

v_gene: TRBV5-1
d_gene: .
j_gene: TRBJ1-1
abundance: many
CDR3aa: CASSLLIRGQNTEAFF
CDR3nt: TGCGCCAGCAGCTTGTTAATTCGAGGGCAGAACACTGAAGCTTTCTTT

v_gene: TRBV5-3
d_gene: .
j_gene: TRBJ2-7
abundance: .
CDR3aa: CASSGTSRSWEQYF
CDR3nt: TGTGCCAGCAGTGGCACTAGCCGCTCTTGGGAGCAGTACTTC

v_gene: TRBV7-9
d_gene: .
j_gene: TRBJ2-5
abundance: many
CDR3aa: CASSRGQQETQYF
CDR3nt: TGTGCCAGCAGTCGGGGGCAGCAAGAGACCCAGTACTTC

v_gene: TRBV6-1
d_gene: .
j_gene: TRBJ2-7
abundance: many
CDR3aa: CASLETTGYEQYF
CDR3nt: TGTGCCAGTCTGGAAACTACCGGTTACGAGCAGTACTTC

v_gene: TRBV9
d_gene: .
j_gene: TRBJ2-1
abundance: .
CDR3aa: CASSVVGDYNEQFF
CDR3nt: TGTGCCAGCAGCGTAGTTGGGGATTACAATGAGCAGTTCTTC

v_gene: TRBV28
d_gene: .
j_gene: TRBJ1-4
abundance: .
CDR3aa: CASRESRAGEKLFF
CDR3nt: TGTGCCAGCAGGGAGAGCAGGGCCGGGGAAAAACTGTTTTTT

v_gene: TRBV7-8
d_gene: .
j_gene: TRBJ2-1
abundance: many
CDR3aa: CASSLAGGDNEQFF
CDR3nt: TGTGCCAGCAGCTTAGCGGGAGGAGACAATGAGCAGTTCTTC

v_gene: TRBV7-6
d_gene: TRBD1
j_gene: TRBJ2-1
abundance: many
CDR3aa: CASSPRGSRYNEQFF
CDR3nt: TGTGCCAGCAGCCCCAGGGGGTCTCGCTACAATGAGCAGTTCTTC